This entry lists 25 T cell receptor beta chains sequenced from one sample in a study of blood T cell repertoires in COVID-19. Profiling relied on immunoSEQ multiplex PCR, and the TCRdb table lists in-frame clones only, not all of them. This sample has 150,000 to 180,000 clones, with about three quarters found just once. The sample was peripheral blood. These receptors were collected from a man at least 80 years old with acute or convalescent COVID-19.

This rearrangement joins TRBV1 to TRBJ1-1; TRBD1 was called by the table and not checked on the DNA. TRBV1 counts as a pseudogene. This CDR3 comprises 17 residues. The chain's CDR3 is CTSSQVTRGKGNTEAFF. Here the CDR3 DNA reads TGCACCAGCAGCCAAGTCACAAGGGGGAAAGGGAACACTGAAGCTTTCTTT.

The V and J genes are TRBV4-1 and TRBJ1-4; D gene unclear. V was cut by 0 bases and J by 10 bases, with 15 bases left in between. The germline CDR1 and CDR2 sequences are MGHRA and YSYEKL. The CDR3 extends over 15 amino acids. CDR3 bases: TGCGCCAGCAGCCAAGATTCGGTGTCCGGGAGAAAACTGTTTTTT. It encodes CASSQDSVSGRKLFF.

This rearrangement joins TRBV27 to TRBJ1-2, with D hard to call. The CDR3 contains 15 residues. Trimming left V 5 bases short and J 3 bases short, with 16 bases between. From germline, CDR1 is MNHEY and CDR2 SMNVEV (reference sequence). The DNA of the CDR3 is TGTGCCAGCAGTCGAGCAGGTTCCCAACACTATGGCTACACCTTC. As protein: CASSRAGSQHYGYTF.

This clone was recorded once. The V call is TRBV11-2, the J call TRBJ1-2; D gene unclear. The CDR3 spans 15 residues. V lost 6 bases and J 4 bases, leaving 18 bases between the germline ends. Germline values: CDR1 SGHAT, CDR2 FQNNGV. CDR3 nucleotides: TGTGCCAGCAGTCCCGGGATTCTCGTGGGCTATGGCTACACCTTC. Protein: CASSPGILVGYGYTF.

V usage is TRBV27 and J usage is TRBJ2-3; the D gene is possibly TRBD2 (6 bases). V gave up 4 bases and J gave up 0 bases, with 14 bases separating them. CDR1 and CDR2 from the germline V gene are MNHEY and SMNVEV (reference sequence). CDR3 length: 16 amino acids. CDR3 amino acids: CASSSSLAPSTDTQYF. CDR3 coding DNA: TGTGCCAGCAGTTCTTCTCTAGCGCCCAGCACAGATACGCAGTATTTT.

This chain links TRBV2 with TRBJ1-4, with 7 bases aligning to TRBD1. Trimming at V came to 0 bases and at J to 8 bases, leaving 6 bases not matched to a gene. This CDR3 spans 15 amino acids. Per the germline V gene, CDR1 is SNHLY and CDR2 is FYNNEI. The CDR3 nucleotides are TGTGCCAGCAGTGAAGCGCTAGGGGGCGAAGAAAAACTGTTTTTT. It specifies CASSEALGGEEKLFF.

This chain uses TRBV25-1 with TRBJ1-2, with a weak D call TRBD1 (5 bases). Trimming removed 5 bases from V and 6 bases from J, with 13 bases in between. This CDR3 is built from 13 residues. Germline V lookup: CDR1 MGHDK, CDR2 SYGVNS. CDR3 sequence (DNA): TGTGCCAGCAGTACTTGGACAACGGATGGCTACACCTTC. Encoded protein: CASSTWTTDGYTF.

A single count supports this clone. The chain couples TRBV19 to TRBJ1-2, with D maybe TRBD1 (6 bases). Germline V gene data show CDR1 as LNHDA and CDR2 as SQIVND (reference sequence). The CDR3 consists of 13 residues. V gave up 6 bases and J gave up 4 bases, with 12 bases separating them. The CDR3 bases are TGTGCCAGTAGCAGCTTGACAGGCTATGGCTACACCTTC. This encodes CASSSLTGYGYTF.

CDR3: CASYRQDYGYTF. As DNA, the CDR3 is TGTGCCAGTTATCGGCAGGACTATGGCTACACCTTC. The rearrangement joins TRBV19 to TRBJ1-2; no clear D. Trimming removed 8 bases at V and 3 bases at J, with 10 bases between. CDR1 is LNHDA and CDR2 is SQIVND in the germline V gene (reference sequence). The CDR3 totals 12 residues.

The CDR3 sequence: CASSSNRDTYGYTF. The CDR3 region has the DNA TGTGCCAGTAGCAGCAACCGGGACACCTATGGCTACACCTTC. V and J are TRBV19 and TRBJ1-2; D is possibly TRBD1 (6 bases). This CDR3 has 14 amino acids. The V end lost 6 bases, the J end lost 4 bases, and 15 bases lay between the germline ends. The germline V gene encodes CDR1 LNHDA and CDR2 SQIVND (reference sequence).

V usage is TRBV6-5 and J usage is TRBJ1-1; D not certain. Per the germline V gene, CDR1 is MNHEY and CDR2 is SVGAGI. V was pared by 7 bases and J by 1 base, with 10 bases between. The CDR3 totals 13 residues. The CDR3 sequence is CASTPPGNTEAFF. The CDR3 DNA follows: TGTGCCAGCACCCCCCCGGGGAACACTGAAGCTTTCTTT.

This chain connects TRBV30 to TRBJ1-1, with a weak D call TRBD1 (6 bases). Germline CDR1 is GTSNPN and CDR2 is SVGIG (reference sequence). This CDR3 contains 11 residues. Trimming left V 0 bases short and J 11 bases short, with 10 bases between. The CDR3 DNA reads TGTGCCTGGAGTGTGAACAGGGAGGCTTTCTTT. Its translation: CAWSVNREAFF.

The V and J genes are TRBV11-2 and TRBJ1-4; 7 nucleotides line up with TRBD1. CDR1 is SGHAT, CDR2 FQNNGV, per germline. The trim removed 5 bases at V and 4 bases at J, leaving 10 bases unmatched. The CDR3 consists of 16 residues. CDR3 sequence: CASSRGSGQHNEKLFF. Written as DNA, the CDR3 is TGTGCCAGCAGCCGGGGGTCGGGACAGCATAATGAAAAACTGTTTTTT.

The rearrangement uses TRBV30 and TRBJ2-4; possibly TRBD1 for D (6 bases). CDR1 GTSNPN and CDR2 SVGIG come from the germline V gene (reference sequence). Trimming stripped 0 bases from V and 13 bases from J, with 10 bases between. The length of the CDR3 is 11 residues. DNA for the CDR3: TGTGCCTGGAGTGTAGGGGGAATACAGTACTTC. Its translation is CAWSVGGIQYF.

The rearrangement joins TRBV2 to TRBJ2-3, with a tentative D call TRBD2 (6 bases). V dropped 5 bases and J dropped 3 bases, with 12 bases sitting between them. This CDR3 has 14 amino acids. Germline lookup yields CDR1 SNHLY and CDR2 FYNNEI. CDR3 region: CASSLAQETDTQYF. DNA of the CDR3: TGTGCCAGCAGTCTAGCGCAGGAGACAGATACGCAGTATTTT.

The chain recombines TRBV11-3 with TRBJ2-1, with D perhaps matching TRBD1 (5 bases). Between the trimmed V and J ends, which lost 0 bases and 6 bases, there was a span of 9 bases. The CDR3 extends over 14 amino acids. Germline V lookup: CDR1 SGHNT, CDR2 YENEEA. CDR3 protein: CASSLDRVGNEQFF. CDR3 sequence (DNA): TGTGCCAGCAGCTTAGACAGGGTTGGCAATGAGCAGTTCTTC.

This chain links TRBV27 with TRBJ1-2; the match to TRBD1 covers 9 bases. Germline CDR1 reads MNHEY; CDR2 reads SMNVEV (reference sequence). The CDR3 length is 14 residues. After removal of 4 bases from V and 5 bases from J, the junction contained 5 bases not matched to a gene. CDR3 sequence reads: CASSSGQGGYGYTF. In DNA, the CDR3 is TGTGCCAGCAGTTCGGGACAGGGCGGATATGGCTACACCTTC.

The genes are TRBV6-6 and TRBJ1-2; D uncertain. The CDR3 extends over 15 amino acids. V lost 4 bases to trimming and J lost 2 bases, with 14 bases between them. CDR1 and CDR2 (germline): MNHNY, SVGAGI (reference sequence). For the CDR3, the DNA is TGTGCCAGCAGTTCAACTACCTCGGTGAACTATGGCTACACCTTC. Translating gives CASSSTTSVNYGYTF.

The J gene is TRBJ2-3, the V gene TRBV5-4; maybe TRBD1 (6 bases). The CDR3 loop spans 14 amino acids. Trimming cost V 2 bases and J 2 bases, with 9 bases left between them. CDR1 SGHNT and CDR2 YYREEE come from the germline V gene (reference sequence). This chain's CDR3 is CASSLGQITDTQYF. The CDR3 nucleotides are TGTGCCAGCAGCTTAGGACAGATCACAGATACGCAGTATTTT. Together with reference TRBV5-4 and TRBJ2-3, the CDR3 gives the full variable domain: ETGVTQSPTHLIKTRGQQVTLRCSSQSGHNTVSWYQQALGQGPQFIFQYYREEENGRGNFPPRFSGLQFPNYSSELNVNALELDDSALYLCASSLGQITDTQYFGPGTRLTVL.

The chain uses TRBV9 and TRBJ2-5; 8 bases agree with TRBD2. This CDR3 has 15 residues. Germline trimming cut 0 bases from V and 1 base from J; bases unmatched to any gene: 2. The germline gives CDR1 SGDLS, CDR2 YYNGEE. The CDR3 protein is CASSVAAGGQETQYF. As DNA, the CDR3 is TGTGCCAGCAGCGTAGCTGCGGGGGGCCAAGAGACCCAGTACTTC.

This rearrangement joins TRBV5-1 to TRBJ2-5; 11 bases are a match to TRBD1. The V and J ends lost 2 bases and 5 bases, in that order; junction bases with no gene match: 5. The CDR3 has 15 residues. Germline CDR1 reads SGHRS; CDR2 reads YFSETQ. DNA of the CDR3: TGCGCCAGCAGCTTCGGACAGGGGGCGGGGGAGACCCAGTACTTC. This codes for CASSFGQGAGETQYF. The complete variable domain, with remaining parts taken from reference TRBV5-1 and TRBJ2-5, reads KAGVTQTPRYLIKTRGQQVTLSCSPISGHRSVSWYQQTPGQGLQFLFEYFSETQRNKGNFPGRFSGRQFSNSRSEMNVSTLELGDSALYLCASSFGQGAGETQYFGPGTRLLVL.

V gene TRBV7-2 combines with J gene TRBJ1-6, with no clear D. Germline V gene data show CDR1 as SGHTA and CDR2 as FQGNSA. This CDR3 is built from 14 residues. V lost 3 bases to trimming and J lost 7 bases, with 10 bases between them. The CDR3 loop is CASSFGYWNSPLHF. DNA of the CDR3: TGTGCCAGCAGCTTCGGGTATTGGAATTCACCCCTCCACTTT. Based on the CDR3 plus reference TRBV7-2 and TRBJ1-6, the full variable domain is GAGVSQSPSNKVTEKGKDVELRCDPISGHTALYWYRQSLGQGLEFLIYFQGNSAPDKSGLPSDRFSAERTGGSVSTLTIQRTQQEDSAVYLCASSFGYWNSPLHFGNGTRLTVT.

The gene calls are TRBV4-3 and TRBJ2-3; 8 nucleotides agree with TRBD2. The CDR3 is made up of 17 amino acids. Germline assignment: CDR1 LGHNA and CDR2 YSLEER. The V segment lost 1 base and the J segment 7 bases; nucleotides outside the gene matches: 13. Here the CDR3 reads CASSQGGFGLAIHTQYF. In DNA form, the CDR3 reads TGCGCCAGCAGCCAAGGGGGGTTTGGACTAGCTATACATACGCAGTATTTT.

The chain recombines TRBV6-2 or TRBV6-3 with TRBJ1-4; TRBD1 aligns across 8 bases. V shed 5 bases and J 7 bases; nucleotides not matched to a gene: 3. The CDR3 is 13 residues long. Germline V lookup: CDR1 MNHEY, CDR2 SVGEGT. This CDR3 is CASSPGTGEKLFF. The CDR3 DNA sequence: TGTGCCAGCAGTCCCGGGACAGGTGAAAAACTGTTTTTT.

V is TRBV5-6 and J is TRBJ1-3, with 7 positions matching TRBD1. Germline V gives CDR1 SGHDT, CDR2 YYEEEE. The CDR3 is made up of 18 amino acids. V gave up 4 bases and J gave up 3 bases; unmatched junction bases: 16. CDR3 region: CASSERRFEGAVGNTIYF. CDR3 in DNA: TGTGCCAGCAGCGAAAGAAGGTTTGAGGGGGCAGTTGGAAACACCATATATTTT.